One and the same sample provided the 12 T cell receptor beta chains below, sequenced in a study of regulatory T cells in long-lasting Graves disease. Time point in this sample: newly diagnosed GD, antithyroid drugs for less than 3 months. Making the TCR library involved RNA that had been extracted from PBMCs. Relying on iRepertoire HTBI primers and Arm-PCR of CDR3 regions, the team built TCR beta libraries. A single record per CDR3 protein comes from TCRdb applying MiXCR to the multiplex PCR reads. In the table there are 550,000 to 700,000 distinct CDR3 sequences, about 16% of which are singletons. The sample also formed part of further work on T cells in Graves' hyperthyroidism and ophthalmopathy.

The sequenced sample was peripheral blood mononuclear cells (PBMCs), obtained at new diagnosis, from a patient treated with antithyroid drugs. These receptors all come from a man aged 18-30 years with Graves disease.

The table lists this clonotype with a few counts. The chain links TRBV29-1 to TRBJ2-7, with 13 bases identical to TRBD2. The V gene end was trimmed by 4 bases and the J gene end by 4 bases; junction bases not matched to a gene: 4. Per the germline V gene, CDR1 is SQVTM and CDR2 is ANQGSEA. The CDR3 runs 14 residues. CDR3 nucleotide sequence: TGCAGCGTTGGGACTAGCGGGAGCTGGTACGAGCAGTACTTC. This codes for CSVGTSGSWYEQYF.

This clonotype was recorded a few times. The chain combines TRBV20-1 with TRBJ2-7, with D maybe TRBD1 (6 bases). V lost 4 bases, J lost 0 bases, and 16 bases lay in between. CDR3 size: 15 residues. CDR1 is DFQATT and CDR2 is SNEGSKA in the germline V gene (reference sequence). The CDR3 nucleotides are TGCAGTGCTATCCCCCTCCGGGACATCTCCTACGAGCAGTACTTC. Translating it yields CSAIPLRDISYEQYF.

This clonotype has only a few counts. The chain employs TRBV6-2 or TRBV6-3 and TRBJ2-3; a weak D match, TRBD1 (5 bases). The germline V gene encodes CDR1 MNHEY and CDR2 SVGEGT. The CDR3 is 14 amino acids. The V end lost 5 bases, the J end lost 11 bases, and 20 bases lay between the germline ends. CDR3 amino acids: CASSVRLDTQGQYF. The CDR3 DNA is TGTGCCAGCAGTGTAAGACTGGACACTCAGGGGCAGTATTTT.

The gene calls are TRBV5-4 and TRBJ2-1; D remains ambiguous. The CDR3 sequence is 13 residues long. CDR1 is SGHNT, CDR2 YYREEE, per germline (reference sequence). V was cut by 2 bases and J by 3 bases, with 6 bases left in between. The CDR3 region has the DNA TGTGCCAGCAGCTTCGCAGGCTACAATGAGCAGTTCTTC. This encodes CASSFAGYNEQFF.

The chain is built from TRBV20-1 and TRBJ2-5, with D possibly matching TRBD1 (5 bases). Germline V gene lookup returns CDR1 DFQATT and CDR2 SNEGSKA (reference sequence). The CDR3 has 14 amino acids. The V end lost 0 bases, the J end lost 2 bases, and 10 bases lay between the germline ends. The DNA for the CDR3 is TGCAGTGCTAGAGACGACAGACCTCAAGAGACCCAGTACTTC. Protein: CSARDDRPQETQYF.

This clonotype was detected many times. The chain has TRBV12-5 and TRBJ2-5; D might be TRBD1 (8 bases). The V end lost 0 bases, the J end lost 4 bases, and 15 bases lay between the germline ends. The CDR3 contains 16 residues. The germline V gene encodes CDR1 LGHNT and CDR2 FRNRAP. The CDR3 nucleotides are TGTGCTAGTGGTTTGGTACAGGGGGGGCGCGGAGAGACCCAGTACTTC. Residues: CASGLVQGGRGETQYF. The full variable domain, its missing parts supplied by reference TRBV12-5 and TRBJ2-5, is DARVTQTPRHKVTEMGQEVTMRCQPILGHNTVFWYRQTMMQGLELLAYFRNRAPLDDSGMPKDRFSAEMPDATLATLKIQPSEPRDSAVYFCASGLVQGGRGETQYFGPGTRLLVL.

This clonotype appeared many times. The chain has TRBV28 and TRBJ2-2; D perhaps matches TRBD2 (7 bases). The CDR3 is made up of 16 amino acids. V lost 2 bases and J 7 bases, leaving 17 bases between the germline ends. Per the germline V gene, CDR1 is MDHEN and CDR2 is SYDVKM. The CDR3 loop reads CASSLHSGGHNGELFF. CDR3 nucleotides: TGTGCCAGCAGTTTACATTCCGGGGGGCATAACGGGGAGCTGTTTTTT.

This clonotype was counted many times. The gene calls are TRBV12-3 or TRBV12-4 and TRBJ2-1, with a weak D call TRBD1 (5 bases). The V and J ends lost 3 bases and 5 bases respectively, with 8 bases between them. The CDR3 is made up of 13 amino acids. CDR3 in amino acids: CASSLDINNEQFF. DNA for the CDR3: TGTGCCAGCAGTTTGGACATTAACAATGAGCAGTTCTTC.

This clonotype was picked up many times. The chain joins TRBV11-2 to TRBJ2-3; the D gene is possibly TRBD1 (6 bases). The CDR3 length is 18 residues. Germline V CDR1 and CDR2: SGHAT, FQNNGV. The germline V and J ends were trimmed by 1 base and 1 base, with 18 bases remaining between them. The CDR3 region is CASSLVGRAGARTDTQYF. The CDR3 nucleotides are TGTGCCAGCAGCTTAGTAGGCAGGGCAGGGGCGCGCACAGATACGCAGTATTTT.

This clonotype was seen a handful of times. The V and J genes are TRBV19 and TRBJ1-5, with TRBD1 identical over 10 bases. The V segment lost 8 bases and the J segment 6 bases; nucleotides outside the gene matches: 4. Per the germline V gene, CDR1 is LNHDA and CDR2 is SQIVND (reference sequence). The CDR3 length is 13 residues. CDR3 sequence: CASGWTGGQPQHF. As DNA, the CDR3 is TGTGCCAGTGGATGGACAGGGGGTCAGCCCCAGCATTTT.

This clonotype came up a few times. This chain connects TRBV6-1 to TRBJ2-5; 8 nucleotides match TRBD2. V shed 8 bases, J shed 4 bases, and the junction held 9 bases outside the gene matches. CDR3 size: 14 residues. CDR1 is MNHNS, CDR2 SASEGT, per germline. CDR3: CASGIGRARETQYF. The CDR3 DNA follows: TGTGCCAGCGGGATCGGGAGGGCCAGAGAGACCCAGTACTTC.

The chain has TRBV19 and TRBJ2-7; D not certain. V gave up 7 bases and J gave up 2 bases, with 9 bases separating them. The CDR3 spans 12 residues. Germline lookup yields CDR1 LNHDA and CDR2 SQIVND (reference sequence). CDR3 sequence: CASTSNPYEQYF. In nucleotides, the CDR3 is TGTGCCAGTACGTCAAACCCCTACGAGCAGTACTTC. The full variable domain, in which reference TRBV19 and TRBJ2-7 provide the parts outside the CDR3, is DGGITQSPKYLFRKEGQNVTLSCEQNLNHDAMYWYRQDPGQGLRLIYYSQIVNDFQKGDIAEGYSVSREKKESFPLTVTSAQKNPTAFYLCASTSNPYEQYFGPGTRLTVT.